This TCR beta chain stems from a study of blood T cell repertoires in COVID-19. Study-wide background: Samples of COVID-19 (acute and convalescent) were obtained from the United States, Italy and Spain.

Per the original data handling: Estimated nucleated cell counts came from reference gene primer amplification. The repertoire was sequenced with immunoSEQ multiplex PCR; TCRdb's copy has only in-frame clones and lacks some. V and J calls and clone size are copied from that table; D and trimming were computed from the DNA. The data show around 250,000 clones, about 86% seen once. The germline gives CDR1 SGHAT, CDR2 FQNNGV. The V and J ends lost 5 bases and 3 bases, in that order; junction bases with no gene match: 3. The CDR3 is 13 residues long. Sequencing used peripheral blood. This sequence originates from a man older than 75 with acute or convalescent COVID-19. V usage is TRBV11-2 and J usage is TRBJ2-5; 7 nucleotides line up with TRBD2. The CDR3 loop is CASSTGLKETQYF. CDR3 DNA: TGTGCCAGCAGCACGGGACTAAAAGAGACCCAGTACTTC.